This T cell receptor beta chain was captured in a study of blood T cell repertoires in COVID-19. Study at large: Samples of COVID-19 (acute and convalescent) were obtained from the United States, Italy and Spain. Sample material is recorded as cDNA or gDNA derived from T cells, B-cell-depleted T cells, or PBMCs.

In the source study's methods: Researchers report that nucleated cell counts were estimated from reference gene primer amplification. Method: immunoSEQ multiplex PCR; TCRdb's copy keeps in-frame clones and lacks some. That table is the source of V, J and clone size, and D and trimming were worked out from the DNA. The data hold around 100,000 clones, with 92% observed a single time. The germline V and J ends were trimmed by 2 bases and 2 bases, with 16 bases remaining between them. The CDR3 consists of 15 residues. Looked up from germline, CDR1 is GTSNPN and CDR2 is SVGIG (reference sequence). The sequence was obtained from a man aged 50-59 years with active COVID-19. Source material: peripheral blood. The chain is built from TRBV30 and TRBJ2-7, with D possibly being TRBD1 (6 bases). The CDR3 bases are TGTGCCTGGAGTTTGGAGCAGGGGTTACCCTACGAGCAGTACTTC. Its translation is CAWSLEQGLPYEQYF. Full variable domain (missing parts from reference TRBV30 and TRBJ2-7): SQTIHQWPATLVQPVGSPLSLECTVEGTSNPNLYWYRQAAGRGLQLLFYSVGIGQISSEVPQNLSASRPQDRQFILSSKKLLLSDSGFYLCAWSLEQGLPYEQYFGPGTRLTVT.